The present TCR beta chain was sequenced within a study of memory CD4+ T cells and cytomegalovirus serostatus. The CDR3 runs 12 residues. Germline CDR1 SQVTM, CDR2 ANQGSEA. With 4 bases removed from V and 4 bases from J, the gap between germline ends came to 8 bases. Single viable CD3+CD4+CD8-CD45RO+ cells were sorted as the memory CD4+ T cells. Within the sample, this clone is medium-sized. TCRdb keeps only in-frame clones here, not all; method: immunoSEQ multiplex PCR. The sample yields just under 40,000 clones, roughly 80% seen once. This chain connects TRBV29-1 to TRBJ1-5, with no clear D. Source material: memory CD4+ T cells from blood. The sequence derives from an adult in good health and CMV-seronegative. The CDR3 protein is CSVGLVNQPQHF. The CDR3 region has the DNA TGCAGCGTTGGGCTAGTAAATCAGCCCCAGCATTTT. The full variable domain, in which reference TRBV29-1 and TRBJ1-5 provide the parts outside the CDR3, is SAVISQKPSRDICQRGTSLTIQCQVDSQVTMMFWYRQQPGQSLTLIATANQGSEATYESGFVIDKFPISRPNLTFSTLTVSNMSPEDSSIYLCSVGLVNQPQHFGDGTRLSIL.